This TCR beta chain was profiled in a study of cytomegalovirus exposure and HLA in healthy donors. Study findings and constraints: It was reportedly the case that the classifier diagnosed cytomegalovirus status with high specificity and sensitivity. Subsequent analysis of the roughly 120 validation repertoires found a tendency for first-cohort TCR clusters to co-occur.

Remarks on this clone: Its antigen is not identified.

The ends lost 1 base at V and 2 bases at J; junction bases unmatched: 1. This CDR3 has 15 amino acids. The germline gives CDR1 SGHRS, CDR2 YFSETQ. Sequencing was performed with immunoSEQ multiplex PCR; in TCRdb, only in-frame clones are kept and a portion is missing. The data show about 120,000 clones, approximately 88% seen once. Sequences were obtained from PBMCs. The receptor was isolated from a man between 18 and 35 years old in good health and CMV-seronegative. The V call is TRBV5-1, the J call TRBJ2-1; TRBD2 agrees at 9 bases. The CDR3: CASSLTSGPYNEQFF. The CDR3 nucleotides are TGCGCCAGCAGCTTGACTAGCGGGCCCTACAATGAGCAGTTCTTC. Variable domain in full (rest from reference TRBV5-1 and TRBJ2-1): KAGVTQTPRYLIKTRGQQVTLSCSPISGHRSVSWYQQTPGQGLQFLFEYFSETQRNKGNFPGRFSGRQFSNSRSEMNVSTLELGDSALYLCASSLTSGPYNEQFFGPGTRLTVL.